Given below is one TCR beta chain in context. The length of the CDR3 is 18 residues. The germline gives CDR1 SNHLY, CDR2 FYNNEI. J lost 0 bases, V lost 5 bases, and 11 bases had no gene match. Original analysis: Nucleated cell number was recorded as an estimate derived from reference gene primer amplification. Data came from immunoSEQ multiplex PCR; TCRdb stores just in-frame clones and leaves some out. The V and J calls and the clone size are those of that table, but D and trimming were determined from the DNA. The repertoire holds under 55,000 clones, with 80% as singletons. The data originate from a study of blood T cell repertoires in COVID-19. Across the whole study: Whether acute or convalescent, the COVID-19 samples came from the United States, Italy and Spain. Sources were T cells, B-cell-depleted T cells, or PBMCs; the material itself was cDNA or gDNA.

The TCR was taken from a man in his 70s with acute or convalescent COVID-19. J is TRBJ1-3 and V is TRBV2, with TRBD1 identical over 9 bases. The sequencing input was peripheral blood. The CDR3 DNA reads TGTGCCAGCAGTCCTGGACAGGGGCGCCAGAGCTCTGGAAACACCATATATTTT. Protein sequence: CASSPGQGRQSSGNTIYF.